Listed below are T cell receptor beta chains from one sample, sequenced in a study of immune cell composition in non-small cell lung cancer. Produced via immunoSEQ multiplex PCR; TCRdb's table is partial and in-frame only. This sample has over a thousand clones; about 74% occur once, and the top ten carry more than 15%. Input material: lung tumor tissue. The receptors were sampled from a human donor with non-small cell lung cancer. Both conserved end residues are part of each CDR3. D genes are given only for firm matches. Clone size is shown for a subset of rows, as once, few, many or a class of expanded clone.

v_gene,j_gene,d_gene,abundance,len,CDR3aa,CDR3nt
TRBV6-5,TRBJ1-3,.,.,15,CASSYSGEFGNTIYF,TGTGCCAGCAGTTACTCCGGGGAATTCGGAAACACCATATATTTT
TRBV11-1,TRBJ2-2,.,.,14,CASSFQGVTGELFF,TGTGCCAGCAGCTTTCAGGGTGTCACCGGGGAGCTGTTTTTT
TRBV11-3,TRBJ2-7,.,.,16,CASSPRQFSTPYEQYF,TGTGCCAGCAGCCCACGACAGTTTTCCACACCCTACGAGCAGTACTTC
TRBV19,TRBJ1-5,.,.,13,CASSPDTNQPQHF,TGTGCCAGTAGCCCGGACACCAATCAGCCCCAGCATTTT
TRBV7-2,TRBJ2-5,.,few,13,CASSLQGWETQYF,TGTGCCAGCAGCTTACAGGGGTGGGAGACCCAGTACTTC
TRBV14,TRBJ2-2,TRBD2,.,19,CASSQGVAGGRVNTGELFF,TGTGCCAGCAGCCAAGGGGTAGCGGGGGGGCGGGTAAACACCGGGGAGCTGTTTTTT
TRBV5-6,TRBJ2-5,.,.,14,CASSLASGRETQYF,TGTGCCAGCAGCTTGGCCAGCGGCCGCGAGACCCAGTACTTC
TRBV15,TRBJ2-3,.,.,14,CATSIDRSTDTQYF,TGTGCCACCAGCATAGACAGGAGCACAGATACGCAGTATTTT
TRBV6-5,TRBJ2-7,TRBD1,once,15,CASSYSGTDRTEQYF,TGTGCCAGCAGTTACTCCGGGACAGACAGGACCGAGCAGTACTTC
TRBV11-1,TRBJ2-1,TRBD2,few,15,CASSLPGGVYNEQFF,TGTGCCAGCAGCTTACCGGGAGGAGTTTACAATGAGCAGTTCTTC
TRBV6-5,TRBJ1-2,.,.,12,CASSYRRGGYTF,TGTGCCAGCAGTTACAGAAGGGGTGGCTACACCTTC
TRBV9,TRBJ2-6,.,.,15,CASSVKSSGANVLTF,TGTGCCAGCAGCGTTAAGAGCTCTGGGGCCAACGTCCTGACTTTC
TRBV19,TRBJ1-4,.,once,15,CASSIQASTNEKLFF,TGTGCCAGTAGTATCCAGGCTTCCACTAATGAAAAACTGTTTTTT
TRBV27,TRBJ2-2,TRBD2,.,16,CASSLLGIGRTGELFF,TGTGCCAGCAGTTTATTGGGGATCGGGAGGACCGGGGAGCTGTTTTTT
TRBV27,TRBJ2-5,.,.,13,CASSFRSGETQYF,TGTGCCAGCAGTTTTAGGTCGGGAGAGACCCAGTACTTC
TRBV6-4,TRBJ2-1,TRBD2,.,16,CASSASAGGLYNEQFF,TGTGCCAGCAGTGCCTCAGCGGGAGGGCTTTACAATGAGCAGTTCTTC
TRBV6-5,TRBJ1-2,.,.,13,CASSEIGAYGYTF,TGTGCCAGCAGTGAAATAGGGGCCTATGGCTACACCTTC
TRBV6-6,TRBJ1-1,.,.,15,CASSDRDSGTPEAFF,TGTGCCAGCAGTGATCGGGACTCAGGAACTCCTGAAGCTTTCTTT
TRBV11-3,TRBJ2-5,.,.,17,CASSSGRAGGGQETQYF,TGTGCCAGCAGCTCCGGCCGAGCAGGGGGAGGACAAGAGACCCAGTACTTC
TRBV18,TRBJ1-1,TRBD1,.,15,CASSKGQGMNTEAFF,TGTGCCAGCTCAAAAGGACAGGGAATGAACACTGAAGCTTTCTTT
TRBV4-1,TRBJ1-2,.,few,17,CASSQEMGPGESYGYTF,TGCGCCAGCAGCCAAGAGATGGGTCCAGGGGAATCCTATGGCTACACCTTC
TRBV10-3,TRBJ2-3,TRBD2,.,16,CAISEQGLAGGNTQYF,TGTGCCATCAGTGAGCAGGGACTAGCGGGAGGAAATACGCAGTATTTT
TRBV29-1,TRBJ2-1,.,.,15,CSVPLASSSYNEQFF,TGCAGCGTCCCACTAGCATCGAGCTCCTACAATGAGCAGTTCTTC
TRBV6-6,TRBJ1-2,TRBD1,.,15,CASSPSGTGGYGYTF,TGTGCCAGCAGTCCTTCGGGGACAGGAGGCTATGGCTACACCTTC
TRBV5-4,TRBJ2-3,TRBD2,.,16,CASTRGGGRAADTQYF,TGTGCCAGCACCCGAGGAGGCGGGAGGGCGGCAGATACGCAGTATTTT
TRBV5-1,TRBJ2-7,TRBD1,.,14,CASSSRDRVYEQYF,TGCGCCAGCAGCTCCCGGGACAGGGTCTACGAGCAGTACTTC
TRBV6-6,TRBJ1-1,TRBD1,.,14,CASSSPGTGVEAFF,TGTGCCAGCAGTTCCCCCGGGACAGGGGTCGAAGCTTTCTTT
TRBV19,TRBJ2-2,TRBD2,few,16,CASSMDASGRSGELFF,TGTGCCAGTAGTATGGATGCTAGCGGGAGATCCGGGGAGCTGTTTTTT
TRBV2,TRBJ1-5,.,.,15,CASSRQGGSNQPQHF,TGTGCCAGCAGTCGGCAGGGCGGTAGCAATCAGCCCCAGCATTTT
TRBV7-9,TRBJ1-3,TRBD1,.,12,CAIAGQTNTIYF,TGTGCCATCGCGGGACAGACAAACACCATATATTTT
TRBV27,TRBJ2-7,.,.,12,CASSTPGDEQYF,TGTGCCAGCAGTACCCCGGGGGACGAGCAGTACTTC
TRBV6-1,TRBJ1-5,.,.,12,CASEGMDQPQHF,TGTGCCAGTGAGGGTATGGATCAGCCCCAGCATTTT